The 8 T cell receptor beta chains below were found in one sample sequenced in a study of blood T cell repertoires in COVID-19. Sequenced by immunoSEQ multiplex PCR; TCRdb stores in-frame clones only, minus some. The top ten clones hold 10% of a sample with around 390,000 clones, approximately 90% of them seen once. Specimen: PBMCs or T cells enriched from blood (not recorded which). The receptors derive from a woman aged 45-60 years who had recovered from COVID-19.

The V gene is TRBV7-2, the J gene TRBJ1-1; 7 nucleotides line up with TRBD1. The CDR3 is 15 residues long. V gave up 0 bases and J gave up 4 bases; unmatched junction bases: 5. CDR1 is SGHTA and CDR2 is FQGNSA in the germline V gene. DNA of the CDR3: TGTGCCAGCAGCTTAGCAGGGGGCATGGGCACTGAAGCTTTCTTT. It specifies CASSLAGGMGTEAFF.

The rearrangement joins TRBV5-1 to TRBJ1-2; 8 bases agree with TRBD1. J gave up 4 bases and V 5 bases, and 13 bases lay outside the gene matches. The germline CDR1 and CDR2 sequences are SGHRS and YFSETQ. The CDR3 runs 16 residues. CDR3 in amino acids: CASSPTQGAEPYGYTF. CDR3 DNA sequence: TGCGCCAGCAGTCCAACTCAGGGGGCTGAACCCTATGGCTACACCTTC.

This rearrangement joins TRBV3-1 (or the pseudogene TRBV3-2) to TRBJ2-3; D is possibly TRBD2 (5 bases). CDR3 size: 16 residues. V was trimmed by 1 base and J by 0 bases, leaving 11 bases between them. The germline gives CDR1 LGHDT, CDR2 YNNKEL (reference sequence). The DNA for the CDR3 is TGTGCCAGCAGCCAAGGTATTAGCGAGAGCACAGATACGCAGTATTTT. The encoded protein is CASSQGISESTDTQYF.

This chain uses TRBV7-2 with TRBJ1-2, with D possibly matching TRBD1 (5 bases). Trimming removed 4 bases at V and 8 bases at J, with 14 bases between. The CDR3 consists of 13 residues. Looked up from germline, CDR1 is SGHTA and CDR2 is FQGNSA. CDR3 sequence reads: CASSYDGGSGYTF. DNA for the CDR3: TGTGCCAGCAGCTACGACGGGGGGAGCGGCTACACCTTC.

This chain uses TRBV12-3 or TRBV12-4 with TRBJ1-5, with TRBD1 as a possible D gene (5 bases). This CDR3 is 12 amino acids long. V lost 3 bases to trimming and J lost 7 bases, with 7 bases between them. The DNA for the CDR3 is TGTGCCAGCAGTTTGACAGACCAGCCCCAGCATTTT. Protein: CASSLTDQPQHF.

This chain joins TRBV5-4 and TRBJ2-4; no reliable D call. Looked up from germline, CDR1 is SGHNT and CDR2 is YYREEE (reference sequence). Between the trimmed V and J ends, which lost 6 bases and 8 bases, there was a span of 18 bases. The length of the CDR3 is 14 residues. The CDR3 DNA reads TGTGCCAGCACCGGAGCGCAAAATGGAGACATTCAGTACTTC. This encodes CASTGAQNGDIQYF. The full variable domain, completed using reference TRBV5-4 and TRBJ2-4, is ETGVTQSPTHLIKTRGQQVTLRCSSQSGHNTVSWYQQALGQGPQFIFQYYREEENGRGNFPPRFSGLQFPNYSSELNVNALELDDSALYLCASTGAQNGDIQYFGAGTRLSVL.

Only one count was recorded for this clone. The chain employs TRBV5-1 and TRBJ1-5, with D maybe TRBD1 (5 bases). This CDR3 region has 14 residues. The ends were cut back, 5 bases at V and 5 bases at J, with 14 bases in the middle. From germline, CDR1 is SGHRS and CDR2 YFSETQ. The CDR3 loop is CASSPNPGDQPQHF. The CDR3 DNA reads TGCGCCAGCAGTCCAAACCCGGGGGATCAGCCCCAGCATTTT. Combining the CDR3 with reference TRBV5-1 and TRBJ1-5 gives the whole variable domain KAGVTQTPRYLIKTRGQQVTLSCSPISGHRSVSWYQQTPGQGLQFLFEYFSETQRNKGNFPGRFSGRQFSNSRSEMNVSTLELGDSALYLCASSPNPGDQPQHFGDGTRLSIL.

The genes are TRBV4-1 and TRBJ1-5; tentative D call: TRBD1 (6 bases). Germline V gene lookup returns CDR1 MGHRA and CDR2 YSYEKL. Between the trimmed V and J ends, which lost 1 base and 0 bases, there was a span of 13 bases. CDR3 length equals 17 residues. The CDR3 coding sequence is TGCGCCAGCAGCCAAGGAGGTAGGGGGAGTAGCAATCAGCCCCAGCATTTT. It specifies CASSQGGRGSSNQPQHF.